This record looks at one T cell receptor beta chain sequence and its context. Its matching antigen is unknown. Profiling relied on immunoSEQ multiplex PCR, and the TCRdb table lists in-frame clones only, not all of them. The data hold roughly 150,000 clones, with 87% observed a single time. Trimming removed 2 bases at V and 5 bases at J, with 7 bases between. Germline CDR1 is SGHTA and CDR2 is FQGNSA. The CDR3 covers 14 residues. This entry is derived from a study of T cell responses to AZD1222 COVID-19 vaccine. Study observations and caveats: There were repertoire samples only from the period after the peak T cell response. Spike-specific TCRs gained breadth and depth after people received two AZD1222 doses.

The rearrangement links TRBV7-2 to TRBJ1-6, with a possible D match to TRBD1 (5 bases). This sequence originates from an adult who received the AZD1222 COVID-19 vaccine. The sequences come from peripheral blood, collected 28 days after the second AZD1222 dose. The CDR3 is CASSLQGDNSPLHF. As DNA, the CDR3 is TGTGCCAGCAGCTTACAAGGGGATAATTCACCCCTCCACTTT.